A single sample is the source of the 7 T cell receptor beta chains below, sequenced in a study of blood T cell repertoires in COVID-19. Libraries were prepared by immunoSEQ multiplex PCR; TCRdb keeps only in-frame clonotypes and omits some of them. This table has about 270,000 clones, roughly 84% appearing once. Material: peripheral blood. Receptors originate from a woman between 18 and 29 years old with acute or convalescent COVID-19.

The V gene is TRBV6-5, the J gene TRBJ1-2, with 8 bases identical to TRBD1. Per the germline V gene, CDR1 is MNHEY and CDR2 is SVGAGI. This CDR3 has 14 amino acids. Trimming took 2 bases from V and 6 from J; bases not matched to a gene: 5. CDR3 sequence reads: CASSYGDRNHGYTF. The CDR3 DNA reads TGTGCCAGCAGTTACGGGGACAGGAACCATGGCTACACCTTC.

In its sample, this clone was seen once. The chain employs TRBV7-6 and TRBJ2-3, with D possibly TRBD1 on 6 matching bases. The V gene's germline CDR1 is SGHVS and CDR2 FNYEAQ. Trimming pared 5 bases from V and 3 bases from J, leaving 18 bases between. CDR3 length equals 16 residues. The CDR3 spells CASSPGGGAVTDTQYF. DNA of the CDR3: TGTGCCAGCAGCCCCGGTGGGGGCGCCGTGACAGATACGCAGTATTTT.

The CDR3 protein is CASSSRQGADGYTF. CDR3 bases: TGCGCCAGCAGCTCGAGACAGGGGGCGGATGGCTACACCTTC. The chain uses TRBV5-1 and TRBJ1-2; 10 positions match TRBD1. The CDR3 has 14 amino acids. With 3 bases clipped from V and 6 bases from J, the junction kept 5 bases outside the gene matches. Germline CDR1 SGHRS, CDR2 YFSETQ.

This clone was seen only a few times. CDR3 sequence (DNA): TGTGCCAGCAGATGGTCAGGGAGGGGTCAGCCCCAGCATTTT. Its protein product is CASRWSGRGQPQHF. V usage is TRBV7-8 and J usage is TRBJ1-5, with a weak D call TRBD1 (5 bases). V was clipped by 6 bases and J by 6 bases, with 15 bases between them. The germline V gene encodes CDR1 SGHVS and CDR2 FQNEAQ. The CDR3 consists of 14 residues.

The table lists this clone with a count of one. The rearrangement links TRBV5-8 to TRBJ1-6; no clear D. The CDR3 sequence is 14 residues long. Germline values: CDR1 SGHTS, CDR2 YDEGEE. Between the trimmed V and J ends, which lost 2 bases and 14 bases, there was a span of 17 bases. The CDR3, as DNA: TGTGCCAGCAGCTTTCATTTTAGTGGAGGCTCCCTCCACTTT. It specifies CASSFHFSGGSLHF.

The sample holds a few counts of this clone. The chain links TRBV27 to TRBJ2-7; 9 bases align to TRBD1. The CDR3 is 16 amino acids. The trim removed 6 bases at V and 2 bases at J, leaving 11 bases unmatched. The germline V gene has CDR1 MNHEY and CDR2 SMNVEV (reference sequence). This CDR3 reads CASSLNPGQGAYEQYF. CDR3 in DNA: TGTGCCAGCAGCTTGAATCCGGGACAGGGAGCCTACGAGCAGTACTTC.

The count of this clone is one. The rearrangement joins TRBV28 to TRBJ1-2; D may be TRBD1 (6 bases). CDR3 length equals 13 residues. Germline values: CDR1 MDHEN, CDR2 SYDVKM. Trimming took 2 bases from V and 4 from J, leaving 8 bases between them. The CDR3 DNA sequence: TGTGCCAGCAGTTTAACAGGGATCTATGGCTACACCTTC. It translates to CASSLTGIYGYTF.